The table lists the clone carrying this T cell receptor beta chain with a few counts. The target antigen is unknown. Sampled while nominally healthy, donors likely had unrecorded immune exposures. Both 60 Vbeta primers and 13 Jbeta primers went into the PCR. The data were produced by immunoSEQ multiplex PCR, yet TCRdb's version contains in-frame clones alone and is incomplete. The sample contains about 96,000 clones, approximately 75% of which appear only once. V lost 2 bases, J lost 6 bases, and 17 bases lay in between. Germline assignment: CDR1 ENHRY and CDR2 SYGVKD. The CDR3 consists of 15 residues. The sample belongs to a study of cytomegalovirus exposure and HLA in healthy donors. Study observations and caveats: Reports credit the classifier with highly specific, highly sensitive diagnosis of cytomegalovirus status.

Sequencing was done on a sample of PBMCs. This chain connects TRBV10-3 to TRBJ2-7; D is possibly TRBD1 (6 bases). The sequence came from a woman aged 70-85 years in good health and CMV-seropositive. In DNA, the CDR3 is TGTGCCATCAGTGAGGCAAGGGGGTCGGGGACCGAGCAGTACTTC. Encoded protein: CAISEARGSGTEQYF.